This is a list of T cell receptor beta chains from one sample in a study of T cells in severe cutaneous drug reactions. TCRdb processed the multiplex PCR reads again and assigns one entry to each CDR3 protein, with no DNA. The sample includes about 6,600 distinct CDR3 sequences. The sample was cells from a skin blister. Source of these receptors: a human donor with toxic epidermal necrolysis, a severe cutaneous drug reaction. The CDR3 runs from the conserved cysteine through the conserved F or W. Expanded clones are given a class, and other clones once, few, many or no size at all.

>TRBJ2-2|NA|TRBV12-3/TRBV12-4
CAISSGTGPTGELFF
>TRBJ1-5|NA|TRBV4-1
CASSQAGKGYDQPQHF
>TRBJ1-5|NA|TRBV12-3/TRBV12-4
CASSFSWEKPQHF
>TRBJ2-1|NA|TRBV7-6
CASSWRGWEQFF
>TRBJ2-7|NA|TRBV7-8
CASSPDFNEQYF
>TRBJ2-3|NA|TRBV7-3
CASSLGSGAGEEDTQYF
>TRBJ2-4|NA|TRBV2
CALARTGKWTKNIQYF
>TRBJ2-5|NA|TRBV9
CASSNYGEPQETQYF
>TRBJ1-4|NA|TRBV28
CASSLAVHEKLFF
>TRBJ1-2|NA|TRBV28
CASSLGRIGGYTF
>TRBJ2-1|large|TRBV6-2/TRBV6-3
CASSSSRTEQFF
>TRBJ1-2|NA|TRBV7-2
CASRGGQGLDGYTF
>TRBJ2-7|large|TRBV6-2/TRBV6-3
CASSSTYEQYF
>TRBJ2-6|NA|TRBV5-5
CASGIGANVLTF
>TRBJ2-1|medium-sized|TRBV10-3
CAISETLAGYNEQFF
>TRBJ2-3|NA|TRBV3-1
CASSQTEDTQYF
>TRBJ2-1|NA|TRBV27
CASSGGAGPSSYNEQFF
>TRBJ2-1|large|TRBV27
CASSFGYEQFF
>TRBJ1-1|NA|TRBV27
CASSFYGQGSTEAFF
>TRBJ2-5|NA|TRBV27
CASSLSLAGDETQYF
>TRBJ2-2|NA|TRBV28
CASSNLPGTGGRNTGELFF
>TRBJ2-1|medium-sized|TRBV28
CASRPGQTNYNEQFF
>TRBJ2-2|NA|TRBV6-5
CASSYDRFPDTEENTGELFF
>TRBJ2-5|NA|TRBV2
CASLRAAGGLQETQYF